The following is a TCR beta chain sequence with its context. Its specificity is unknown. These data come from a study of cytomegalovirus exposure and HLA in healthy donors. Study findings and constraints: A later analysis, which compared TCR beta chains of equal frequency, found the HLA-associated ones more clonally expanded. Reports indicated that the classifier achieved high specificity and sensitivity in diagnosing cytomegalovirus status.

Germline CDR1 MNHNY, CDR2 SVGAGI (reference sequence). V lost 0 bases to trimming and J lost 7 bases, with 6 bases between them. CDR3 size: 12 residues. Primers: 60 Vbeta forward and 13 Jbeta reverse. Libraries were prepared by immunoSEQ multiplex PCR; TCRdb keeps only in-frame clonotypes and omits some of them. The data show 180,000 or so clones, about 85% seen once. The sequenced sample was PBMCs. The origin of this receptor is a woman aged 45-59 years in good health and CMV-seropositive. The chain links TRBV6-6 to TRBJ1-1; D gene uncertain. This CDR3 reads CASSYSAIEAFF. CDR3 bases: TGTGCCAGCAGTTACTCGGCCATTGAAGCTTTCTTT.